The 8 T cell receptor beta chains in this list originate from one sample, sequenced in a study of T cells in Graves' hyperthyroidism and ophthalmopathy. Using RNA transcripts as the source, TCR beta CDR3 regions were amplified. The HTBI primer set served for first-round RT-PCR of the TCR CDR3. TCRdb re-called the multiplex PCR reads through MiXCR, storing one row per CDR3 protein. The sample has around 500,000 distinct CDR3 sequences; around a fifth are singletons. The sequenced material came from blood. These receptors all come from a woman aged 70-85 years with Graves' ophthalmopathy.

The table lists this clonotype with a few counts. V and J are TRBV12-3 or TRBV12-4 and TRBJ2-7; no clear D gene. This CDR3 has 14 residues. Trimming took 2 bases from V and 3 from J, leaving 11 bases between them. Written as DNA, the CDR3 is TGTGCCAGCAGTTTAACCCAGACACTCTACGAGCAGTACTTC. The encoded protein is CASSLTQTLYEQYF.

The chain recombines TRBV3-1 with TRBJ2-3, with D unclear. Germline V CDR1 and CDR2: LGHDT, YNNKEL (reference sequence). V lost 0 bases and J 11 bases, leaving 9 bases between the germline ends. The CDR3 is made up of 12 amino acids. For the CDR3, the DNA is TGTGCCAGCAGCCAAGATACAAGTAGGCAGTATTTT. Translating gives CASSQDTSRQYF.

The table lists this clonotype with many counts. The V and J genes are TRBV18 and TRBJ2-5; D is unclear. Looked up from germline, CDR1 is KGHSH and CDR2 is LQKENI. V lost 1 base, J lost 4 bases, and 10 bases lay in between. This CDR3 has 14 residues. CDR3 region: CASSPLRGGETQYF. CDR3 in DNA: TGTGCCAGCTCACCACTCAGAGGCGGAGAGACCCAGTACTTC.

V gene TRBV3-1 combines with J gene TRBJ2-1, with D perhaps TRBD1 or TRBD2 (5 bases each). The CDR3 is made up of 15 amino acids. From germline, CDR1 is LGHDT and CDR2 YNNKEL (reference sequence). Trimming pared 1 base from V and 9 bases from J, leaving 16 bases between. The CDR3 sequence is CASSQGLGAAIEQFF. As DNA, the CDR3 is TGTGCCAGCAGCCAAGGACTCGGGGCGGCCATTGAGCAGTTCTTC.

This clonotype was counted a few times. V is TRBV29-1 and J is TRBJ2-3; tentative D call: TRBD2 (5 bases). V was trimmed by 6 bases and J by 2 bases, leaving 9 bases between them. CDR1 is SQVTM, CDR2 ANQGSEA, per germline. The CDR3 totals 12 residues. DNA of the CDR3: TGCAGCGTCAGGAGGACCACAGATACGCAGTATTTT. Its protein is CSVRRTTDTQYF.

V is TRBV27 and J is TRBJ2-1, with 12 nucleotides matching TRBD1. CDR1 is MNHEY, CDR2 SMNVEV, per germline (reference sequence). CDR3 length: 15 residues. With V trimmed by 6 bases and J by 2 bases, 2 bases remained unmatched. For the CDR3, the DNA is TGTGCCAGCAGGGGGGACAGGGGGCCCTACAATGAGCAGTTCTTC. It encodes CASRGDRGPYNEQFF.

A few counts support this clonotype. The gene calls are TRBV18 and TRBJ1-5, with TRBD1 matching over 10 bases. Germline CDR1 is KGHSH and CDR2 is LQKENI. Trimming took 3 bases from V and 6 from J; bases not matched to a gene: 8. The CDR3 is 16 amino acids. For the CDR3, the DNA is TGTGCCAGCTCACCGCTAGGGACAGGGGTTGGTCAGCCCCAGCATTTT. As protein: CASSPLGTGVGQPQHF.

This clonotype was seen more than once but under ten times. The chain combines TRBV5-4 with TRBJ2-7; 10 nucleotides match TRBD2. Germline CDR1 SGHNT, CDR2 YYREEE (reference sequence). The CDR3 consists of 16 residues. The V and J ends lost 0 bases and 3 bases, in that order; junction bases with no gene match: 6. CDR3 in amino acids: CASSLGSAGGYYEQYF. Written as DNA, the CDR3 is TGTGCCAGCAGCTTGGGGTCAGCGGGAGGGTACTACGAGCAGTACTTC.